These T cell receptor beta chains were read from a single sample in a study of blood T cell dynamics during melanoma immunotherapy. Profiling relied on immunoSEQ multiplex PCR, and the TCRdb table lists in-frame clones only, not all of them. Counted here are 16,000 or so clones, roughly nine tenths occurring once; the ten biggest clones make up more than 1.5%. This material consisted of blood, taken from a patient treated with checkpoint blockade. The receptor set was obtained from a human donor with melanoma. CDR3s include the opening cysteine and the closing phenylalanine or tryptophan. Fields, in order: D gene, clone size, V gene, J gene, CDR3 DNA, CDR3 protein. The D gene is left open where the match is weak. Clone size is given for some rows only: seen once, a few or many times, or a class if the clone is expanded.

d_gene: -
abundance: -
v_gene: TRBV30
j_gene: TRBJ2-5
CDR3nt: TGTGCCTCGGGCGAGGTTACCCAGTACTTC
CDR3aa: CASGEVTQYF

d_gene: -
abundance: -
v_gene: TRBV14
j_gene: TRBJ1-6
CDR3nt: TGTGCCAGCAGCCAAGATCAAGTACGGGGTTCACCCCTCCACTTT
CDR3aa: CASSQDQVRGSPLHF

d_gene: -
abundance: -
v_gene: TRBV9
j_gene: TRBJ1-3
CDR3nt: TGTGCCAGCAGCGCCGACAATTCTGGAAACACCATATATTTT
CDR3aa: CASSADNSGNTIYF

d_gene: TRBD2
abundance: -
v_gene: TRBV7-2
j_gene: TRBJ2-1
CDR3nt: TGTGCCAGCAGCCGGACCAGCGGGAGAAGCGCTGAGCAGTTCTTC
CDR3aa: CASSRTSGRSAEQFF

d_gene: TRBD1
abundance: -
v_gene: TRBV6-6
j_gene: TRBJ2-7
CDR3nt: TGTGCCAGCAGTTACCACGGGGACAGTTGGGGCTACGAGCAGTACTTC
CDR3aa: CASSYHGDSWGYEQYF

d_gene: -
abundance: few
v_gene: TRBV7-2
j_gene: TRBJ1-2
CDR3nt: TGTGCCAGCAGCTTAGACAGTAACTATGGCTACACCTTC
CDR3aa: CASSLDSNYGYTF

d_gene: -
abundance: -
v_gene: TRBV6-5
j_gene: TRBJ2-3
CDR3nt: TGTGCCAGCAGGGCGTCTGGGGAAAGGGATACGCAGTATTTT
CDR3aa: CASRASGERDTQYF

d_gene: TRBD1
abundance: -
v_gene: TRBV7-7
j_gene: TRBJ2-3
CDR3nt: TGTGCCAGCAGCTTAGGGACAGGGACCACAGATACGCAGTATTTT
CDR3aa: CASSLGTGTTDTQYF

d_gene: -
abundance: -
v_gene: TRBV7-2
j_gene: TRBJ1-2
CDR3nt: TGTGCCAGCAGCCTAGGGGCGGGATCTCCAAACTATGGCTACACCTTC
CDR3aa: CASSLGAGSPNYGYTF

d_gene: -
abundance: once
v_gene: TRBV28
j_gene: TRBJ2-4
CDR3nt: TGTGCCAGCAGTTTAAAACTAGGGCCCTCTGGAGGGATTCAGTACTTC
CDR3aa: CASSLKLGPSGGIQYF

d_gene: -
abundance: once
v_gene: TRBV7-2
j_gene: TRBJ2-5
CDR3nt: TGTGCCAGCAGCTTAGTGCTGGGTGGAGAGACCCAGTACTTC
CDR3aa: CASSLVLGGETQYF

d_gene: -
abundance: -
v_gene: TRBV5-1
j_gene: TRBJ2-3
CDR3nt: TGCGCCAGCAGTAGTCCCCCAGGGGTTCTTACAGATACGCAGTATTTT
CDR3aa: CASSSPPGVLTDTQYF

d_gene: -
abundance: once
v_gene: TRBV7-9
j_gene: TRBJ2-2
CDR3nt: TGTGCCAGCAGCCAAATCGGGGAGCTGTTTTTT
CDR3aa: CASSQIGELFF

d_gene: TRBD2
abundance: -
v_gene: TRBV5-4
j_gene: TRBJ2-3
CDR3nt: TGTGCCAGCCACAGGATGGCGGGAGGGGGCACAGATACGCAGTATTTT
CDR3aa: CASHRMAGGGTDTQYF

d_gene: -
abundance: -
v_gene: TRBV19
j_gene: TRBJ2-6
CDR3nt: TGTGCCAGCAAACAGGGTTCCGGGGCCAACGTCCTGACTTTC
CDR3aa: CASKQGSGANVLTF

d_gene: -
abundance: -
v_gene: TRBV28
j_gene: TRBJ2-7
CDR3nt: TGTGCCAGCAGCCCCCCAAAGAGGGGCGCCTCCTACGAGCAGTACTTC
CDR3aa: CASSPPKRGASYEQYF

d_gene: TRBD1
abundance: -
v_gene: TRBV10-3
j_gene: TRBJ2-1
CDR3nt: TGTGCCATCAGTGAAGGACAGGGGGCCTACAATGAGCAGTTCTTC
CDR3aa: CAISEGQGAYNEQFF

d_gene: TRBD1
abundance: -
v_gene: TRBV6-5
j_gene: TRBJ2-7
CDR3nt: TGTGCCAGCAGATCCGGGACAGGGGGCTCCGAGCAGTACTTC
CDR3aa: CASRSGTGGSEQYF

d_gene: TRBD1
abundance: -
v_gene: TRBV7-9
j_gene: TRBJ1-3
CDR3nt: TGTGCCAGCAGCCCCCGGGACAGACACTCTGGAAACACCATATATTTT
CDR3aa: CASSPRDRHSGNTIYF

d_gene: -
abundance: -
v_gene: TRBV7-9
j_gene: TRBJ2-7
CDR3nt: TGTGCCAGCAGCTTAACAGATGGAGTGTACGAGCAGTACTTC
CDR3aa: CASSLTDGVYEQYF

d_gene: -
abundance: -
v_gene: TRBV27
j_gene: TRBJ2-3
CDR3nt: TGTGCCAGCAGTTTAGTGTTGGGTAGCACAGATACGCAGTATTTT
CDR3aa: CASSLVLGSTDTQYF

d_gene: TRBD1
abundance: -
v_gene: TRBV29-1
j_gene: TRBJ2-2
CDR3nt: TGCAGCGCCCGTGGACAGGAGAACACCGGGGAGCTGTTTTTT
CDR3aa: CSARGQENTGELFF

d_gene: -
abundance: -
v_gene: TRBV14
j_gene: TRBJ2-1
CDR3nt: TGTGCCAGCAGCCAGCGAACATCGGGACACAAGACCGCCAATGAGCAGTTCTTC
CDR3aa: CASSQRTSGHKTANEQFF

d_gene: -
abundance: -
v_gene: TRBV11-2
j_gene: TRBJ1-1
CDR3nt: TGTGCCAGCAGCTTAACCCGGGCCAACACTGAAGCTTTCTTT
CDR3aa: CASSLTRANTEAFF

d_gene: -
abundance: -
v_gene: TRBV29-1
j_gene: TRBJ2-5
CDR3nt: TGCAGCGTGGGGGGACGGGGGCCCGATCCCCTCCAGGGGACCCAGTACTTC
CDR3aa: CSVGGRGPDPLQGTQYF

d_gene: -
abundance: -
v_gene: TRBV11-2
j_gene: TRBJ1-2
CDR3nt: TGTGCCAGCAGCTTAGAAGGCAGCAGAGATGGCTACACCTTC
CDR3aa: CASSLEGSRDGYTF

d_gene: -
abundance: -
v_gene: TRBV25-1
j_gene: TRBJ1-1
CDR3nt: TGTGCCAGCAGTGAATATGGTGGGGTTAGGGACACTGAAGCTTTCTTT
CDR3aa: CASSEYGGVRDTEAFF

d_gene: -
abundance: -
v_gene: TRBV2
j_gene: TRBJ2-1
CDR3nt: TGTGCCAGCAGTTCGGGGGCTAGCAATGAGCAGTTCTTC
CDR3aa: CASSSGASNEQFF

d_gene: TRBD2
abundance: -
v_gene: TRBV14
j_gene: TRBJ2-7
CDR3nt: TGTGCCAGCAGCTTTCGTTCAGCGGGAGTTGGTGTCGAGCAGTACTTC
CDR3aa: CASSFRSAGVGVEQYF

d_gene: -
abundance: -
v_gene: TRBV7-2
j_gene: TRBJ2-5
CDR3nt: TGTGCCAGCAGCCCGGTACGGGCGGAGACCCAGTACTTC
CDR3aa: CASSPVRAETQYF

d_gene: -
abundance: -
v_gene: TRBV5-1
j_gene: TRBJ1-1
CDR3nt: TGCGCCAGCAGCTTGTTGTCTGACACTGAAGCTTTCTTT
CDR3aa: CASSLLSDTEAFF

d_gene: -
abundance: -
v_gene: TRBV25-1
j_gene: TRBJ2-1
CDR3nt: TGTGCCAGCATTAGGGGCCAGGGCGGGGTTTCGAAGGATGAGCAGTTCTTC
CDR3aa: CASIRGQGGVSKDEQFF

d_gene: TRBD1
abundance: -
v_gene: TRBV5-5
j_gene: TRBJ1-1
CDR3nt: TGTGCCAGCAGCCAGGGGCAGGGGGATGTGAACACTGAAGCTTTCTTT
CDR3aa: CASSQGQGDVNTEAFF

d_gene: TRBD1
abundance: -
v_gene: TRBV7-9
j_gene: TRBJ2-1
CDR3nt: TGTGCCAGCAGACAGGGACAGGATGAGCAGTTCTTC
CDR3aa: CASRQGQDEQFF

d_gene: -
abundance: -
v_gene: TRBV15
j_gene: TRBJ1-4
CDR3nt: TGTGCCACCAGCAGAGATAGATGGGCAACTAATGAAAAACTGTTTTTT
CDR3aa: CATSRDRWATNEKLFF

d_gene: -
abundance: -
v_gene: TRBV6-5
j_gene: TRBJ1-3
CDR3nt: TGTGCCAGCACCCGGGGGTTCGGAAACACCATATATTTT
CDR3aa: CASTRGFGNTIYF

d_gene: -
abundance: -
v_gene: TRBV30
j_gene: TRBJ1-1
CDR3nt: TGTGCCTGGAGTGGTGCTGGACAGAAAGCTTTCTTT
CDR3aa: CAWSGAGQKAFF

d_gene: -
abundance: -
v_gene: TRBV5-4
j_gene: TRBJ2-1
CDR3nt: TGTGCCAGCAGTAAAAAGGGGACTCGCTACAATGAGCAGTTCTTC
CDR3aa: CASSKKGTRYNEQFF

d_gene: TRBD1
abundance: -
v_gene: TRBV5-5
j_gene: TRBJ2-7
CDR3nt: TGTGCCAGCAGCTTACAGGGGAGCTCCTACGAGCAGTACTTC
CDR3aa: CASSLQGSSYEQYF

d_gene: -
abundance: -
v_gene: TRBV28
j_gene: TRBJ2-5
CDR3nt: TGTGCCAGCAGGGTCGGACAGCAAGAGACCCAGTACTTC
CDR3aa: CASRVGQQETQYF

d_gene: -
abundance: -
v_gene: TRBV10-2
j_gene: TRBJ2-7
CDR3nt: TGCGCCAGCAGTCCGGAGACAGGAATCTACGAGCAGTACTTC
CDR3aa: CASSPETGIYEQYF

d_gene: -
abundance: -
v_gene: TRBV10-3
j_gene: TRBJ2-3
CDR3nt: TGTGCCATCAGTGTTCCGATGGACAGTCCCGGAGATACGCAGTATTTT
CDR3aa: CAISVPMDSPGDTQYF

d_gene: TRBD2
abundance: -
v_gene: TRBV6-1
j_gene: TRBJ2-3
CDR3nt: TGTGCCAGCAGTGAAGCACGGGGGGGTTCAGATACGCAGTATTTT
CDR3aa: CASSEARGGSDTQYF

d_gene: -
abundance: -
v_gene: TRBV4-1
j_gene: TRBJ2-7
CDR3nt: TGCGCCAGCAGCCAACCCGGGGCCGGCTCCTACGAGCAGTACTTC
CDR3aa: CASSQPGAGSYEQYF

d_gene: -
abundance: -
v_gene: TRBV5-8
j_gene: TRBJ2-5
CDR3nt: TGTGCCAGCAGCTCCCCGGGGAGCCAGTACTTC
CDR3aa: CASSSPGSQYF

d_gene: -
abundance: -
v_gene: TRBV11-2
j_gene: TRBJ2-5
CDR3nt: TGTGCCAGCAGCTTAGTATTCCCAGAGAGGGGGAAAGAGACCCAGTACTTC
CDR3aa: CASSLVFPERGKETQYF